The 24 T cell receptor beta chains below were found in one sample sequenced in a study of blood T cell repertoires in COVID-19. The method was immunoSEQ multiplex PCR; TCRdb's version includes in-frame clones alone and lacks a portion of them. The table has about 250,000 clones, roughly 83% seen once; the top ten hold about 27%. Material for sequencing was peripheral blood. These receptors came from a man between 35 and 55 years old with acute or convalescent COVID-19.

The V call is TRBV27, the J call TRBJ1-5; tentatively, D is TRBD1 (5 bases). CDR1 is MNHEY, CDR2 SMNVEV, per germline (reference sequence). CDR3 length equals 13 residues. V lost 8 bases and J lost 0, with 8 bases in between. CDR3 sequence: CASGTYSNQPQHF. The CDR3 coding sequence is TGTGCCAGCGGGACTTATAGCAATCAGCCCCAGCATTTT.

The rearrangement uses TRBV4-3 and TRBJ1-5, with D tentatively TRBD1 (6 bases). Germline CDR1 and CDR2: LGHNA and YSLEER. CDR3 length equals 13 residues. The V end was cut by 3 bases, the J end by 10 bases, with 13 bases between. The DNA for the CDR3 is TGCGCCAGCAGCCAGCGGACAGACGGCCCCCAGCATTTT. It is translated as CASSQRTDGPQHF.

This clone was seen only once. The chain recombines TRBV7-8 with TRBJ1-1, with D perhaps TRBD1 (5 bases). This CDR3 has 15 residues. Between the trimmed V and J ends, which lost 5 bases and 5 bases, there was a span of 18 bases. In germline, CDR1 is SGHVS, CDR2 FQNEAQ. CDR3: CASSLLVGPETEAFF. The CDR3 DNA is TGTGCCAGCAGCCTTTTAGTGGGGCCAGAGACTGAAGCTTTCTTT.

This chain uses TRBV6-2 or TRBV6-3 with TRBJ1-1; 9 bases agree with TRBD1. The CDR3 runs to 15 residues. CDR1 is MNHEY and CDR2 is SVGEGT in the germline V gene. V shed 5 bases, J shed 0 bases, and the junction held 4 bases outside the gene matches. In nucleotides, the CDR3 is TGTGCCAGCAGTCATGGACAGGGGATGAACACTGAAGCTTTCTTT. Protein product: CASSHGQGMNTEAFF.

This sequence joins TRBV2 and TRBJ2-7; no definite D call. Trimming pared 8 bases from V and 2 bases from J, leaving 10 bases between. The CDR3 runs to 12 residues. CDR1 is SNHLY and CDR2 is FYNNEI in the germline V gene. CDR3 DNA sequence: TGTGCCAGCGGTACAGTAGCCTACGAGCAGTACTTC. It is translated as CASGTVAYEQYF.

In the case of this clone: The sample has other DNA sequences that encode this CDR3 too. This sequence joins TRBV18 and TRBJ2-6, with 10 bases matching TRBD1. The CDR3 spans 18 residues. CDR1 and CDR2 from the germline V gene are KGHSH and LQKENI. V lost 3 bases to trimming and J lost 0 bases; unmatched junction nucleotides: 5. CDR3: CASSPGQGSSSGANVLTF. In nucleotides, the CDR3 is TGTGCCAGCTCACCGGGACAGGGGTCTTCCTCTGGGGCCAACGTCCTGACTTTC.

The chain couples TRBV19 to TRBJ1-2; no definite D call. CDR1 and CDR2 from the germline V gene are LNHDA and SQIVND (reference sequence). The CDR3 runs 14 residues. V was pared by 3 bases and J by 4 bases, with 12 bases between. This CDR3 is CASSIFPGFYGYTF. In nucleotides, the CDR3 is TGTGCCAGTAGTATTTTCCCGGGTTTCTATGGCTACACCTTC.

This chain joins TRBV28 and TRBJ1-5; D is possibly TRBD1 (5 bases). The CDR3 is 16 amino acids. CDR1 is MDHEN, CDR2 SYDVKM, per germline. The V gene lost 6 bases and the J gene lost 2 bases, with 17 bases spanning the gap. The CDR3 reads CASSSTHGHRNQPQHF. The CDR3 DNA is TGTGCCAGCAGCTCGACACACGGACACCGCAATCAGCCCCAGCATTTT. Using reference TRBV28 and TRBJ1-5 for the parts outside the CDR3, the full variable domain is DVKVTQSSRYLVKRTGEKVFLECVQDMDHENMFWYRQDPGLGLRLIYFSYDVKMKEKGDIPEGYSVSREKKERFSLILESASTNQTSMYLCASSSTHGHRNQPQHFGDGTRLSIL.

The V call is TRBV6-5, the J call TRBJ2-7, with TRBD2 identical over 11 bases. The CDR3 runs to 12 residues. CDR1 is MNHEY, CDR2 SVGAGI, per germline. The trim removed 6 bases at V and 9 bases at J, leaving 4 bases unmatched. CDR3 residues: CASSSGLAGQYF. CDR3 DNA: TGTGCCAGCAGCTCAGGACTAGCGGGGCAGTACTTC.

This rearrangement joins TRBV29-1 to TRBJ2-7; tentatively, D is TRBD2 (5 bases). This CDR3 comprises 13 residues. Germline V CDR1 and CDR2: SQVTM, ANQGSEA. Trimming took off 6 bases at V and 3 bases at J, with 15 bases between the two ends. This CDR3 reads CSVLSGPGYEQYF. CDR3 coding DNA: TGCAGCGTCCTGAGCGGCCCCGGCTACGAGCAGTACTTC.

V usage is TRBV3-1 (or the pseudogene TRBV3-2) and J usage is TRBJ2-1, with TRBD1 matching 8 bases. Germline CDR1 and CDR2: LGHDT and YNNKEL (reference sequence). V was pared by 4 bases and J by 0 bases, with 5 bases of the junction left unmatched. CDR3 length: 16 residues. CDR3 bases: TGTGCCAGCAGCCCAGGACAGGGAAGCTCCTACAATGAGCAGTTCTTC. It encodes CASSPGQGSSYNEQFF.

This clone came up a few times. J is TRBJ1-1 and V is TRBV2; D gene ambiguous. Trimming pared 3 bases from V and 2 bases from J, leaving 7 bases between. Germline values: CDR1 SNHLY, CDR2 FYNNEI. CDR3 length: 13 residues. The CDR3: CASSDRPNTEAFF. DNA for the CDR3: TGTGCCAGCAGTGACAGGCCTAACACTGAAGCTTTCTTT.

The chain uses TRBV10-2 and TRBJ2-7; 10 bases align to TRBD2. Germline CDR1 WSHSY, CDR2 SAAADI. This CDR3 region has 16 residues. J gave up 1 base and V 6 bases, and 9 bases lay outside the gene matches. CDR3 coding DNA: TGCGCCAGCAGGGCAATCGTACTAGCGGGATCCTACGAGCAGTACTTC. Translation: CASRAIVLAGSYEQYF.

The table lists this clone with a few counts. The chain uses TRBV7-9 and TRBJ1-1; D uncertain. Germline-derived CDR1 and CDR2 are SEHNR and FQNEAQ (reference sequence). V lost 4 bases to trimming and J lost 0 bases, with 3 bases between them. This CDR3 comprises 12 residues. The CDR3 region is CASSSVNTEAFF. The CDR3 bases are TGTGCCAGCAGCTCCGTGAACACTGAAGCTTTCTTT.

In DNA form, the CDR3 reads TGTGCCAGCAGTTTACAGGGACACCTTAATGAAAAACTGTTTTTT. Amino acids: CASSLQGHLNEKLFF. This rearrangement joins TRBV27 to TRBJ1-4; D may be TRBD1 (6 bases). This CDR3 spans 15 amino acids. The V and J ends lost 2 bases and 4 bases respectively, with 11 bases between them. The germline V gene has CDR1 MNHEY and CDR2 SMNVEV (reference sequence).

The chain is built from TRBV9 and TRBJ1-2; 9 nucleotides agree with TRBD1. Germline V gene sequence: CDR1 SGDLS, CDR2 YYNGEE. The CDR3 spans 14 residues. The V segment lost 4 bases and the J segment 2 bases; nucleotides outside the gene matches: 3. CDR3 DNA sequence: TGTGCCAGCAGCTTCGGGACAGGGAACTATGGCTACACCTTC. Translation gives CASSFGTGNYGYTF. The variable domain in full, with the rest retrieved from reference TRBV9 and TRBJ1-2, is DSGVTQTPKHLITATGQRVTLRCSPRSGDLSVYWYQQSLDQGLQFLIQYYNGEERAKGNILERFSAQQFPDLHSELNLSSLELGDSALYFCASSFGTGNYGYTFGSGTRLTVV.

The rearrangement links TRBV18 to TRBJ1-3; the D gene is possibly TRBD1 (5 bases). The CDR3 contains 16 residues. Per the germline V gene, CDR1 is KGHSH and CDR2 is LQKENI. V lost 2 bases and J lost 4, with 15 bases in between. In DNA, the CDR3 is TGTGCCAGCTCACCAGACAAGGGGATATCGGGAAACACCATATATTTT. Translated: CASSPDKGISGNTIYF.

This clone appeared a single time. The rearrangement uses TRBV14 and TRBJ2-5, with 8 positions matching TRBD1. V shed 6 bases, J shed 2 bases, and the junction held 2 bases outside the gene matches. In germline, CDR1 is SGHDN, CDR2 FVKESK. The CDR3 contains 13 residues. CDR3 residues: CASRGTGQETQYF. For the CDR3, the DNA is TGTGCCAGCAGAGGGACAGGACAAGAGACCCAGTACTTC. The full variable domain, rest sourced from reference TRBV14 and TRBJ2-5, is EAGVTQFPSHSVIEKGQTVTLRCDPISGHDNLYWYRRVMGKEIKFLLHFVKESKQDESGMPNNRFLAERTGGTYSTLKVQPAELEDSGVYFCASRGTGQETQYFGPGTRLLVL.

The rearrangement links TRBV2 to TRBJ1-4, with a tentative D call TRBD1 (6 bases). This CDR3 region has 14 residues. Germline V lookup: CDR1 SNHLY, CDR2 FYNNEI. The V end was cut by 4 bases, the J end by 8 bases, with 14 bases between. Here the CDR3 DNA reads TGTGCCAGCAGTGCAGCCAGGGGTTTCGAAAAACTGTTTTTT. Translating it yields CASSAARGFEKLFF.

The CDR3 DNA reads TGTGCCAGCTCACCACCCGGAGTGCTCTATTATGGCTACACCTTC. Its protein product is CASSPPGVLYYGYTF. The rearrangement links TRBV18 to TRBJ1-2; D remains unclear. CDR1 and CDR2 (germline): KGHSH, LQKENI. Trimming cost V 0 bases and J 5 bases, with 13 bases left between them. CDR3 size: 15 residues. Combining the CDR3 with reference TRBV18 and TRBJ1-2 gives the whole variable domain NAGVMQNPRHLVRRRGQEARLRCSPMKGHSHVYWYRQLPEEGLKFMVYLQKENIIDESGMPKERFSAEFPKEGPSILRIQQVVRGDSAAYFCASSPPGVLYYGYTFGSGTRLTVV.

The chain combines TRBV30 with TRBJ1-1; tentative D call: TRBD1 (5 bases). The CDR3 covers 14 residues. The V gene lost 3 bases and the J gene lost 6 bases, with 17 bases spanning the gap. Germline V gene sequence: CDR1 GTSNPN, CDR2 SVGIG (reference sequence). The CDR3 DNA follows: TGTGCCTGGAGGCCTAGTGGTGCGGGGGCTGAAGCTTTCTTT. This encodes CAWRPSGAGAEAFF.

The genes are TRBV10-3 and TRBJ2-5, with TRBD2 matching over 9 bases. The junction had 4 bases not matched to a gene; V was cut back by 0 bases and J by 2 bases. Per germline, CDR1 ENHRY and CDR2 SYGVKD. This CDR3 is 16 amino acids long. CDR3 sequence (DNA): TGTGCCATCAGTGAGTCCCTAGCGGGAAGTCAAGAGACCCAGTACTTC. As protein: CAISESLAGSQETQYF.

The chain joins TRBV6-2 or TRBV6-3 to TRBJ2-5, with D perhaps TRBD2 (6 bases). In germline, CDR1 is MNHEY, CDR2 SVGEGT. The CDR3 is 13 residues long. Trimming removed 6 bases from V and 5 bases from J, with 13 bases in between. The CDR3 loop reads CASSDGTSETQYF. Written as DNA, the CDR3 is TGTGCCAGCAGCGACGGGACTTCGGAGACCCAGTACTTC.

V gene TRBV2 combines with J gene TRBJ2-3, with 8 nucleotides matching TRBD1. With V trimmed by 6 bases and J by 4 bases, 6 bases remained unmatched. CDR3 size: 14 residues. CDR1 is SNHLY, CDR2 FYNNEI, per germline. The CDR3 region has the DNA TGTGCCAGCAGGCTGACAGGGGTGGCAGATACGCAGTATTTT. It encodes CASRLTGVADTQYF.